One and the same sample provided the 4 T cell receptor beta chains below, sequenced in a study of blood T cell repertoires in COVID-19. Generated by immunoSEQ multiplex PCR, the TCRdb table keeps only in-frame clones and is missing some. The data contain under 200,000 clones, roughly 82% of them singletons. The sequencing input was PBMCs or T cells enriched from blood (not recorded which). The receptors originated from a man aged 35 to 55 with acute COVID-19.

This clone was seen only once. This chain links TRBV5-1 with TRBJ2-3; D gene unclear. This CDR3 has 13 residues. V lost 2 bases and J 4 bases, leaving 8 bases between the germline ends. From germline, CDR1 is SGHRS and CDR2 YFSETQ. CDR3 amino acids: CASSFETPDTQYF. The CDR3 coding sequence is TGCGCCAGCAGCTTCGAGACACCAGATACGCAGTATTTT.

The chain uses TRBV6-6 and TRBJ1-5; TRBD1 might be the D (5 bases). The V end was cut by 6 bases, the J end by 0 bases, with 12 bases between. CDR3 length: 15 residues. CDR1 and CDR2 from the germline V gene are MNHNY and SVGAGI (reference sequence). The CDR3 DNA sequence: TGTGCCAGCAGAGGGGCAAGTTATAGCAATCAGCCCCAGCATTTT. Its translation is CASRGASYSNQPQHF.

The CDR3 DNA reads TGTGCCAGCGTTGATGCGGGAGCTGACAACAATGAGCAGTTCTTC. It encodes CASVDAGADNNEQFF. The V gene is TRBV2, the J gene TRBJ2-1; 7 nucleotides agree with TRBD2. V lost 8 bases to trimming and J lost 5 bases; unmatched junction nucleotides: 12. This CDR3 has 15 residues. In germline, CDR1 is SNHLY, CDR2 FYNNEI.

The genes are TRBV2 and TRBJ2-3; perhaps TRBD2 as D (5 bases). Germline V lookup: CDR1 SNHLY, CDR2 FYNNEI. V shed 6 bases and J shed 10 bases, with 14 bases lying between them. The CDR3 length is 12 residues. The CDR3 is CASSRTAGPQYF. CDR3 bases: TGTGCCAGCAGCCGCACGGCGGGTCCGCAGTATTTT.